This passage covers 24 T cell receptor beta chains from one sample sequenced in a study of human T cells and chemical hapten exposure. Time point: patch test 2, 6 weeks after DPC sensitization. Indicated treatment: therapeutic diphenylcyclopropenone sensitization with weekly scalp DPC. TCRdb analysed the RACE reads with MiXCR anew, one entry per CDR3 protein. The sample holds 90,000 to 110,000 distinct CDR3 sequences, roughly a tenth seen once. Here the sequenced sample was whole blood, taken in connection with sensitization to the hapten diphenylcyclopropenone (DPC). These receptors were collected from a woman aged 40 to 55 with alopecia areata. Some clones in this sample may be carry-over from other donors' samples.

Regarding this clonotype: The germline gene is not matched at one end of the junction; a read error may be the cause. The chain has TRBV11-2 and TRBJ2-1, with D tentatively TRBD2 (5 bases). The length of the CDR3 is 17 residues. The germline V gene encodes CDR1 SGHAT and CDR2 FQNNGV. CDR3: CASSLARLGLRFNEQLF. Written as DNA, the CDR3 is TGTGCCAGCAGCCTAGCCCGGTTAGGCTTGCGGTTTAATGAGCAGCTCTTC.

This clonotype was recorded at least ten times. Lacking the conserved final phenylalanine or tryptophan, this CDR3 likely reflects a read error. This rearrangement joins TRBV6-2 or TRBV6-3 to TRBJ2-5, with unresolved D. V shed 6 bases and J shed 5 bases, with 7 bases lying between them. CDR1 and CDR2 from the germline V gene are MNHEY and SVGEGT. The CDR3 runs 11 residues. CDR3 loop: CASSRRETQYL. CDR3 nucleotides: TGTGCCAGCAGCCGTCGGGAGACCCAGTACCTC.

This clonotype came up a few times. This chain uses TRBV18 with TRBJ1-1, with D perhaps TRBD1 (5 bases). Deletions cut 6 bases from V and 3 bases from J, with 14 bases between. CDR3 size: 14 residues. CDR1 is KGHSH and CDR2 is LQKENI in the germline V gene. The CDR3 spells CASSLVPRDTEAFF. CDR3 bases: TGTGCCAGCTCCTTGGTCCCCAGGGACACTGAAGCTTTCTTT.

There are many counts of this clonotype. This chain links TRBV7-2 with TRBJ2-1, with a weak D call TRBD1 (5 bases). The germline gives CDR1 SGHTA, CDR2 FQGNSA. Trimming cost V 4 bases and J 5 bases, with 15 bases left between them. The length of the CDR3 is 15 residues. CDR3 bases: TGTGCCAGCAGCTCGAAACATGACAGAAACAATGAGCAGTTCTTC. It is translated as CASSSKHDRNNEQFF.

This clonotype was detected ten times or more. The J gene is TRBJ2-3, the V gene TRBV5-6; D is uncertain. CDR3 length equals 12 residues. With 4 bases removed from V and 6 bases from J, the gap between germline ends came to 9 bases. Germline lookup yields CDR1 SGHDT and CDR2 YYEEEE. The DNA for the CDR3 is TGTGCCAGCAGCCTACCCTCGGATACGCAGTATTTT. It codes for CASSLPSDTQYF.

The CDR3 spells CASSPTDRGERGYTF. The CDR3 nucleotides are TGTGCCAGCAGCCCGACGGACAGGGGGGAACGTGGCTACACCTTC. The V gene is TRBV6-5, the J gene TRBJ1-2; 10 nucleotides line up with TRBD1. Germline CDR1 reads MNHEY; CDR2 reads SVGAGI. V was pared by 6 bases and J by 7 bases, with 11 bases of the junction left unmatched. There are 15 residues in the CDR3.

This clonotype came up a few times. The chain recombines TRBV11-2 with TRBJ1-1; D perhaps matches TRBD1 (5 bases). V lost 4 bases and J lost 0, with 18 bases in between. Germline V gene data show CDR1 as SGHAT and CDR2 as FQNNGV. This CDR3 comprises 17 residues. CDR3 sequence reads: CASSSPWATDVNTEAFF. As DNA, the CDR3 is TGTGCCAGCAGCTCACCCTGGGCGACAGATGTGAACACTGAAGCTTTCTTT.

This sequence joins TRBV6-5 and TRBJ2-7; TRBD2 matches at 10 bases. Germline loops: CDR1 MNHEY, CDR2 SVGAGI. V gave up 8 bases and J gave up 8 bases; unmatched junction bases: 6. The CDR3 has 12 residues. In DNA, the CDR3 is TGTGCCAGCGGTACTAGCGGGGCCCAGCAGTACTTC. Translating gives CASGTSGAQQYF.

This clonotype occurred a few times. The chain combines TRBV18 with TRBJ1-1; a possible D gene is TRBD1 (5 bases). The germline V gene has CDR1 KGHSH and CDR2 LQKENI. This CDR3 contains 14 residues. Trimming shortened V by 2 bases and J by 1 base, and 8 bases separated the two germline ends. The CDR3 sequence: CASSPGDRNTEAFF. The CDR3 nucleotides read TGTGCCAGCTCACCAGGTGACAGGAACACTGAAGCTTTCTTT. Using reference TRBV18 and TRBJ1-1 for the parts outside the CDR3, the full variable domain is NAGVMQNPRHLVRRRGQEARLRCSPMKGHSHVYWYRQLPEEGLKFMVYLQKENIIDESGMPKERFSAEFPKEGPSILRIQQVVRGDSAAYFCASSPGDRNTEAFFGQGTRLTVV.

To note about this clonotype: The junction shows a germline mismatch at one end, possibly a read error. The chain couples TRBV6-1 to TRBJ2-7; 9 nucleotides agree with TRBD1. CDR1 and CDR2 from the germline V gene are MNHNS and SASEGT. This CDR3 contains 17 residues. CDR3 sequence reads: CASSLNRGPLTSYGQYF. The CDR3 coding sequence is TGTGCCAGCAGTTTGAACAGGGGGCCCTTGACCTCCTACGGGCAGTACTTC.

This clonotype has just a few counts. This rearrangement joins TRBV25-1 to TRBJ1-4, with 9 bases fitting TRBD1. After removal of 3 bases from V and 5 bases from J, the junction contained 4 bases not matched to a gene. The CDR3 spans 15 residues. Germline CDR1 and CDR2: MGHDK and SYGVNS. CDR3 sequence reads: CASSDTGTGNEKLFF. CDR3 nucleotide sequence: TGTGCCAGCAGTGATACCGGGACAGGGAATGAAAAACTGTTTTTT.

This clonotype was recorded at least ten times. This sequence joins TRBV4-1 and TRBJ2-7; TRBD2 matches 12 bases. The germline V gene has CDR1 MGHRA and CDR2 YSYEKL. The CDR3 totals 17 residues. The J segment lost 1 base and the V segment lost 0 bases, leaving 4 bases of the junction unmatched. This CDR3 is CASSQELAGGRSYEQYF. CDR3 nucleotides: TGCGCCAGCAGCCAAGAGCTAGCGGGGGGGAGGTCCTACGAGCAGTACTTC.

Many counts were recorded for this clonotype. The J gene is TRBJ1-1, the V gene TRBV29-1; D unclear. The ends were cut back, 4 bases at V and 4 bases at J, with 7 bases in the middle. The CDR3 covers 11 residues. Germline V gives CDR1 SQVTM, CDR2 ANQGSEA. The CDR3, as DNA: TGCAGCGTTGGTCAACTCACTGAAGCTTTCTTT. It yields the protein CSVGQLTEAFF.

This clonotype turned up a few times. The chain uses TRBV28 and TRBJ2-7; TRBD1 might be the D (6 bases). Germline values: CDR1 MDHEN, CDR2 SYDVKM. The V end was cut by 5 bases, the J end by 4 bases, with 27 bases between. This CDR3 is built from 18 residues. CDR3 sequence: CASSPSLPAGDRLYEQYF. In DNA form, the CDR3 reads TGTGCCAGCAGTCCCAGTTTACCAGCAGGGGATCGTCTGTACGAGCAGTACTTC.

The chain carries TRBV6-2 or TRBV6-3 and TRBJ2-5; D assignment may be TRBD1 or TRBD2 (5 bases each). Germline assignment: CDR1 MNHEY and CDR2 SVGEGT. Trimming took off 7 bases at V and 7 bases at J, with 16 bases between the two ends. The CDR3 totals 13 residues. The CDR3 region is CASKGTQSSTQYF. The CDR3, as DNA: TGTGCCAGCAAAGGGACCCAGAGTTCGACCCAGTACTTC.

This clonotype was found a few times. The chain links TRBV29-1 to TRBJ2-7, with 8 bases fitting TRBD2. CDR1 and CDR2 from the germline V gene are SQVTM and ANQGSEA. This CDR3 is 13 amino acids long. V dropped 7 bases and J dropped 5; count of bases not matched to a gene: 10. CDR3 sequence (DNA): TGCAGCGCAGTCAGCGGGGGTTCGCACGAGCAGTACTTC. As protein: CSAVSGGSHEQYF.

This clonotype turned up a few times. V is TRBV7-2 and J is TRBJ1-3, with 10 bases fitting TRBD1. Unmatched junction bases numbered 0, after V lost 1 base and J lost 0 bases. This CDR3 spans 16 amino acids. Per the germline V gene, CDR1 is SGHTA and CDR2 is FQGNSA. The DNA for the CDR3 is TGTGCCAGCAGCTTAGGGACAGGGGGCTCTGGAAACACCATATATTTT. Its protein product is CASSLGTGGSGNTIYF.

The J gene is TRBJ1-6, the V gene TRBV6-2 or TRBV6-3; 7 bases match TRBD1. The junction had 13 bases not matched to a gene; V was cut back by 4 bases and J by 10 bases. CDR3 length: 16 amino acids. The germline CDR1 and CDR2 sequences are MNHEY and SVGEGT. This CDR3 reads CASSFTLGSRGSPLHF. The CDR3 DNA follows: TGTGCCAGCAGTTTTACCCTTGGGTCCAGGGGGTCACCCCTCCACTTT.

This clonotype was recorded at least ten times. The junction does not match germline at one end; this may be a read error. The chain uses TRBV18 and TRBJ2-5; D uncertain. The CDR3 spans 12 residues. Germline CDR1 reads KGHSH; CDR2 reads LQKENI. CDR3 in amino acids: CASSPGQETQYF. CDR3 in DNA: TGCGCCAGCAGCCCCGGCCAAGAGACCCAGTACTTC.

The table lists this clonotype with many counts. The V gene is TRBV3-1, the J gene TRBJ2-7, with D perhaps TRBD2 (7 bases). CDR3 length equals 15 residues. Between the trimmed V and J ends, which lost 4 bases and 2 bases, there was a span of 15 bases. Per germline, CDR1 LGHDT and CDR2 YNNKEL (reference sequence). The CDR3 DNA reads as TGTGCCAGCAGCCCCGGACTAGGGGGACCCTACGAGCAGTACTTC. It is translated as CASSPGLGGPYEQYF.

This sequence joins TRBV7-9 and TRBJ1-1; D may be TRBD1 (5 bases). Trimming cost V 1 base and J 4 bases, with 13 bases left between them. Germline V lookup: CDR1 SEHNR, CDR2 FQNEAQ (reference sequence). The CDR3 covers 15 residues. The CDR3 loop reads CASSLDGYGGTEAFF. DNA of the CDR3: TGTGCCAGCAGCTTAGATGGGTATGGGGGCACTGAAGCTTTCTTT.

Only a few counts were recorded for this clonotype. The chain joins TRBV7-9 to TRBJ2-2, with 14 bases that match TRBD2. Per the germline V gene, CDR1 is SEHNR and CDR2 is FQNEAQ (reference sequence). The CDR3 length is 17 residues. J lost 7 bases, V lost 4 bases, and 8 bases had no gene match. CDR3 nucleotide sequence: TGTGCCAGCAGCTCACTGGGACTAGCGGGGGCATACGGGGAGCTGTTTTTT. Its translation: CASSSLGLAGAYGELFF.

Ten or more counts support this clonotype. The chain employs TRBV4-3 and TRBJ2-4; D assignment may be TRBD1 or TRBD2 (5 bases each). Trimming shortened V by 0 bases and J by 7 bases, and 10 bases separated the two germline ends. CDR3 length equals 14 residues. CDR1 LGHNA and CDR2 YSLEER come from the germline V gene. Here the CDR3 DNA reads TGCGCCAGCAGCCAAGAGCCGGGGCGGAACATTCAGTACTTC. Its protein product is CASSQEPGRNIQYF.

This clonotype was seen more than once but under ten times. V and J are TRBV29-1 and TRBJ2-2; TRBD1 or TRBD2 may be the D gene (6 bases each). V shed 7 bases and J shed 4 bases, with 16 bases lying between them. The CDR3 is made up of 14 amino acids. Germline V gene lookup returns CDR1 SQVTM and CDR2 ANQGSEA. Here the CDR3 reads CSAVGGRGTGELFF. The CDR3 DNA reads as TGCAGCGCCGTGGGGGGCCGGGGCACCGGGGAGCTGTTTTTT.